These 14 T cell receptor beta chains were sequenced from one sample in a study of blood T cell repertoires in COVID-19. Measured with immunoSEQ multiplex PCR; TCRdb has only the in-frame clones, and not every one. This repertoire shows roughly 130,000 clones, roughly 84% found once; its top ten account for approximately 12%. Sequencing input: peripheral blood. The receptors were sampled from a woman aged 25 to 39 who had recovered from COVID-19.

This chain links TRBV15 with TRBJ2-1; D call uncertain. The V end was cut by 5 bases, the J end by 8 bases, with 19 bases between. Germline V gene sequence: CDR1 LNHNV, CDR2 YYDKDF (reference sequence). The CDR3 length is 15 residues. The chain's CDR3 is CATSSYSWAIDEQFF. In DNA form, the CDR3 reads TGTGCCACCAGCTCCTACTCCTGGGCAATCGATGAGCAGTTCTTC.

CDR3 DNA: TGTGCCAGCCGGGTGAACACTGAAGCTTTCTTT. It yields the protein CASRVNTEAFF. V usage is TRBV27 and J usage is TRBJ1-1; D gene ambiguous. V was trimmed by 8 bases and J by 0 bases, leaving 4 bases between them. CDR1 and CDR2 from the germline V gene are MNHEY and SMNVEV (reference sequence). The CDR3 has 11 amino acids.

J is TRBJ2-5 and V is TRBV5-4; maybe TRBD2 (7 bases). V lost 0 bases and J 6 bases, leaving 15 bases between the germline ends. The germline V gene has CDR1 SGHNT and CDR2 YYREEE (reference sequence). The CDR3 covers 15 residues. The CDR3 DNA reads TGTGCCAGCAGCTTGGCGGGGGGCGAGGGGAAGACCCAGTACTTC. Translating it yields CASSLAGGEGKTQYF.

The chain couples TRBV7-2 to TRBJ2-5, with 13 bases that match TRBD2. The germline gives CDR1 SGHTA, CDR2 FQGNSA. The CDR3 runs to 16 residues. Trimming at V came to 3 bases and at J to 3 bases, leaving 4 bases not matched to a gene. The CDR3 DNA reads TGTGCCAGCAGCTTTTCGGGACTAGCGGGGAAAGAGACCCAGTACTTC. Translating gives CASSFSGLAGKETQYF. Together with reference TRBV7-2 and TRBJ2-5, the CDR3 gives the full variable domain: GAGVSQSPSNKVTEKGKDVELRCDPISGHTALYWYRQSLGQGLEFLIYFQGNSAPDKSGLPSDRFSAERTGGSVSTLTIQRTQQEDSAVYLCASSFSGLAGKETQYFGPGTRLLVL.

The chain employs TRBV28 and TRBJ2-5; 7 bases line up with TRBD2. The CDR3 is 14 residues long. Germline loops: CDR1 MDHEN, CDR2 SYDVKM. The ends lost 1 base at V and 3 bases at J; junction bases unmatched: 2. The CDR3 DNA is TGTGCCAGCAGTTTATTGGGAGGGAAAGAGACCCAGTACTTC. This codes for CASSLLGGKETQYF. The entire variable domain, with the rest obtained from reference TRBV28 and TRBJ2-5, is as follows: DVKVTQSSRYLVKRTGEKVFLECVQDMDHENMFWYRQDPGLGLRLIYFSYDVKMKEKGDIPEGYSVSREKKERFSLILESASTNQTSMYLCASSLLGGKETQYFGPGTRLLVL.

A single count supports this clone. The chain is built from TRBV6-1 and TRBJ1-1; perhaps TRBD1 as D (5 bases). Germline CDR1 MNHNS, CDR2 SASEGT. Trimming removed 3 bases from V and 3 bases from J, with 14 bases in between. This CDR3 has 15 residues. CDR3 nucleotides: TGTGCCAGCAGTGATTGGGGGGATCGTGACACTGAAGCTTTCTTT. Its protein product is CASSDWGDRDTEAFF.

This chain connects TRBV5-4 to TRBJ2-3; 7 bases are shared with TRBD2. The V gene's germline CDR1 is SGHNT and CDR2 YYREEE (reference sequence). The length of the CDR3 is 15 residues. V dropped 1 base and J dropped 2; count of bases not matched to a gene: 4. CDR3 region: CASSLLGGDTDTQYF. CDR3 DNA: TGTGCCAGCAGCTTGCTGGGGGGGGACACAGATACGCAGTATTTT.

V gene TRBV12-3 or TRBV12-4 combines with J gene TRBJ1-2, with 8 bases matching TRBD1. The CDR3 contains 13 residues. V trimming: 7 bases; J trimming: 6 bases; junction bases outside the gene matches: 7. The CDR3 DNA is TGTGCCAGCACCGCGGACAGGGTTGATGGCTACACCTTC. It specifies CASTADRVDGYTF.

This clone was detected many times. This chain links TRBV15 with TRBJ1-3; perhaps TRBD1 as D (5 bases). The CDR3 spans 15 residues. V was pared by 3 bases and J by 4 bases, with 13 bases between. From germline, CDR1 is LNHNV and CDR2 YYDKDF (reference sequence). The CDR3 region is CATSRAGPAGNTIYF. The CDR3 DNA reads TGTGCCACCAGCAGGGCGGGACCAGCGGGAAACACCATATATTTT.

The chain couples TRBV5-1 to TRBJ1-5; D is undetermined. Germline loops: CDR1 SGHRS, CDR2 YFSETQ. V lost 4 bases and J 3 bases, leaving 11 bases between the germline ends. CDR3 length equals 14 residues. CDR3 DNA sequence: TGCGCCAGCAGCCCAGACGGGATCAATCAGCCCCAGCATTTT. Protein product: CASSPDGINQPQHF.

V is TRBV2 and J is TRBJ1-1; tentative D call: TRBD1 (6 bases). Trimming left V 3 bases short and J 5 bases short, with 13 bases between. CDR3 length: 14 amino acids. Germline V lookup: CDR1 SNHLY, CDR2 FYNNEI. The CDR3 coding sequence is TGTGCCAGCAGTGATCGGGGGGCTGGAACTGAAGCTTTCTTT. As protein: CASSDRGAGTEAFF.

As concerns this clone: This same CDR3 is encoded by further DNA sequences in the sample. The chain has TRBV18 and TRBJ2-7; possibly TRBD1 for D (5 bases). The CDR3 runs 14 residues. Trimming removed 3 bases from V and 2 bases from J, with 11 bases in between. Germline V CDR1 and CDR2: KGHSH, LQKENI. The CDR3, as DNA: TGTGCCAGCTCACCCAGGGCAGGACCCTACGAGCAGTACTTC. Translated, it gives CASSPRAGPYEQYF.

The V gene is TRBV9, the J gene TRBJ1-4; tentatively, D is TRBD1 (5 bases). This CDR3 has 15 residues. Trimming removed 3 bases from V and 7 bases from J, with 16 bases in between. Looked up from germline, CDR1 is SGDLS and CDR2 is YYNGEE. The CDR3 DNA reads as TGTGCCAGCAGCGAGGGAGGGACCGCGGGTGAAAAACTGTTTTTT. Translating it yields CASSEGGTAGEKLFF.

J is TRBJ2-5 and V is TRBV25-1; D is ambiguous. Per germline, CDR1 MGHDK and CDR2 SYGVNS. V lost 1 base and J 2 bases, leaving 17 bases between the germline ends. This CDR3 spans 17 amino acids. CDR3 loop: CASSEFPRGLLQETQYF. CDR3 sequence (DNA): TGTGCCAGCAGTGAATTTCCCCGTGGTTTGCTACAAGAGACCCAGTACTTC.